This TCR beta chain was observed in a study of cytomegalovirus exposure and HLA in healthy donors (TCRdb year 2017). Regarding the research as a whole: According to a later analysis, the approximately 120 validation repertoires were produced on the same platform as the approximately 610 repertoires of the first cohort. Besides the first cohort of hundreds of subjects, a separate validation cohort made up of roughly 120 different subjects was used. The study aimed to test whether signatures of past pathogen exposure could be identified by cataloging public T cell receptors. To predict cytomegalovirus infection status, the study brought together high-throughput TCR immunosequencing, statistical association of individual TCRs with disease status, and machine learning.

The method was the immunoSEQ multiplex PCR assay. The source study handled its data this way. A statistical classification framework was built to diagnose cytomegalovirus status from the catalog of TCR beta chain sequences. The immuneACCESS repertoire file appears here via TCRdb, limited to in-frame rearrangements. These files lack a portion of the clones; in checked studies, under half of the deficit traces to unresolved V genes, and the cause of the others is not known. The DNA was the basis for D and trimming; V, J and clone size are from that table. The table for this sample lists about 190,000 clones; approximately 80% of them were counted only once. The top ten constitute around 7% of the sample. As to this clone: What antigen it recognizes has not been identified. Base qualities are not at hand, and no much larger clone is one base apart.

V is reduced by 4 bases and J by 4 bases, leaving a spacing of 14 bases between them. The CDR3 numbers 14 residues from cysteine through phenylalanine. The only DNA kept is the CDR3, 42 bases in frame from the first base. Via the germline V gene, CDR1 is MDHEN and CDR2 SYDVKM. The donors were included in the validation cohort of some 120 subjects, a group kept apart from the approximately 700-subject first cohort. General study outcomes and caveats: Cytomegalovirus status was reported to be diagnosed by the classifier with high specificity and sensitivity in both the original and validation cohorts. Of the cluster scores, about 94% were above 0 in a later analysis, which found that TCRs clustered in the first cohort also tended to co-occur in the roughly 130 validation repertoires. Most TCR sequences were observed very rarely across donors, whereas some public TCRs were present in many individuals. The validation cohort had no HLA typing available for a later analysis, so co-occurrence within that cohort was assessed over all 120 or so repertoires. In the study, 150 to 200 TCR beta chains were listed as associated with cytomegalovirus. In vitro tests confirmed that a few of the cytomegalovirus-associated TCR beta chains recognize cytomegalovirus antigens. The authors suggested that the approach could potentially be extended to other disease states and immunological phenotypes.

Sequenced: PBMCs. The clonotype originates from a man aged 18 to 29 in good health and CMV-seropositive. Recombination connected TRBV28 to TRBJ2-7, with TRBD1 as a weak D call on 5 bases. The CDR3: CASSSGDRSYEQYF. The DNA reads as follows: TGTGCCAGCAGTTCAGGTGACAGATCTTACGAGCAGTACTTC.